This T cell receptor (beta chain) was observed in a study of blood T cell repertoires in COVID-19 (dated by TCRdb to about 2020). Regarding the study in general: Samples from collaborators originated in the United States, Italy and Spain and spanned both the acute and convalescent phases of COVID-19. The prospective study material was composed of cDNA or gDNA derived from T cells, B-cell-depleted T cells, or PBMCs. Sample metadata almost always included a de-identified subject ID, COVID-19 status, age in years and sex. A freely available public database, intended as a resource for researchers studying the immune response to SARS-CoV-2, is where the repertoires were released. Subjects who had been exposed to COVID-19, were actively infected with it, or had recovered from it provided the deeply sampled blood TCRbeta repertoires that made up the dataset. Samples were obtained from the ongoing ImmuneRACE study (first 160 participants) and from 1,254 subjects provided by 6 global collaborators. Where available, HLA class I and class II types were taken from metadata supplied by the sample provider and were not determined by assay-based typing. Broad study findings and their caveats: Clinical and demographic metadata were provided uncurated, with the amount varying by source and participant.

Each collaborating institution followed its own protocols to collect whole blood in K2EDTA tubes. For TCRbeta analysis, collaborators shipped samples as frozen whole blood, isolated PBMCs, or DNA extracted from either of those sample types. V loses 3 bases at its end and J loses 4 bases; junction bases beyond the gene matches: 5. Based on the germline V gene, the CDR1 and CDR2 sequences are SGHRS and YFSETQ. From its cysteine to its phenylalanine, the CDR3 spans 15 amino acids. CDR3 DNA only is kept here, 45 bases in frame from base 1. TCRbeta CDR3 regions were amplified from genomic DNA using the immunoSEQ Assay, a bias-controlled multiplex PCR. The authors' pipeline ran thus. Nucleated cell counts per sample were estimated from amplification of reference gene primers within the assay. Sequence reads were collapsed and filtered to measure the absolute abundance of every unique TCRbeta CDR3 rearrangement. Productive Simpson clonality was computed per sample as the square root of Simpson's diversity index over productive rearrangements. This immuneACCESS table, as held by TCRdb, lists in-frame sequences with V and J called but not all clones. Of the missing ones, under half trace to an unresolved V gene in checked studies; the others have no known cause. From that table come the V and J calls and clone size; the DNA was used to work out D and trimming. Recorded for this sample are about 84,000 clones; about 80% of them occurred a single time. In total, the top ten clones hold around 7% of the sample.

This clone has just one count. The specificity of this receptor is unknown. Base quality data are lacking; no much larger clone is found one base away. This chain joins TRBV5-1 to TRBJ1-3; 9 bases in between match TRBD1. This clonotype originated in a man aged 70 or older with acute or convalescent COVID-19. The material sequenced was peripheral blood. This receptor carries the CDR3 CASSSTGGKGNTIYF. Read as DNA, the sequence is TGCGCCAGCAGCTCAACAGGGGGCAAAGGAAACACCATATATTTT.